Sequencing of this T cell receptor beta chain was carried out in a study of blood T cell repertoires in COVID-19. Per the study methods: Amplification of reference gene primers provided the estimated nucleated cell counts. Method: immunoSEQ multiplex PCR; TCRdb's copy keeps in-frame clones and lacks some. V and J calls plus clone size are reproduced from that table; the DNA served to infer D and trimming. The sample lists about 130,000 clones, approximately 85% occurring once. There are 14 residues in the CDR3. Germline V gene data show CDR1 as LGHNT and CDR2 as FRNRAP. The V end lost 5 bases, the J end lost 6 bases, and 13 bases lay between the germline ends.

The sequence was collected from a man older than 75 with active or convalescent COVID-19. Sequenced material: peripheral blood. The rearrangement links TRBV12-5 to TRBJ1-4; TRBD1 is a possible D gene (5 bases). The chain's CDR3 is CASGLGRVDEKLFF. For the CDR3, the DNA is TGTGCTAGTGGTCTGGGGCGGGTTGATGAAAAACTGTTTTTT.